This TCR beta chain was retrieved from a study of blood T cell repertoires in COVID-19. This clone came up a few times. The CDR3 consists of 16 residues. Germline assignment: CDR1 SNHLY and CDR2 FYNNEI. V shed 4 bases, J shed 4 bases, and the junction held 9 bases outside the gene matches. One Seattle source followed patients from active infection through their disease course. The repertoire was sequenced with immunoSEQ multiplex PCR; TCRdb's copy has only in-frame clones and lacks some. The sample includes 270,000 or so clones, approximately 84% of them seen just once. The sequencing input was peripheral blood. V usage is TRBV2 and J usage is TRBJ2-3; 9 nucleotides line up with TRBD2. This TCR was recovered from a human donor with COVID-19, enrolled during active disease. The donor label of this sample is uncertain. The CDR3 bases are TGTGCCAGCAGTGTAACCTCGGCGGGAGGGGCAGATACGCAGTATTTT. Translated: CASSVTSAGGADTQYF.